Listed here is a single TCR beta chain. In the authors' workflow: Amplification with reference gene primers provided the estimates of nucleated cell counts. Sequencing used immunoSEQ multiplex PCR; TCRdb keeps in-frame clones, though not all of them. The V and J calls and clone size were taken over from that table, and D and trimming were inferred from the DNA. Of about 70,000 clones listed, roughly 84% are singletons. This sample stems from a study of blood T cell repertoires in COVID-19. Study-wide context: Sites across the United States, Italy and Spain contributed samples from acute and convalescent COVID-19.

CDR1 and CDR2 from the germline V gene are SGHRS and YFSETQ. V lost 1 base to trimming and J lost 0 bases, with 11 bases between them. The CDR3 sequence is 17 residues long. The sample was peripheral blood. The TCR originated in a woman under 30 with acute or convalescent COVID-19. This sequence joins TRBV5-1 and TRBJ2-6, with D possibly matching TRBD1 (5 bases). DNA of the CDR3: TGCGCCAGCAGCTTGCTATCTAGGGGCTCTGGGGCCAACGTCCTGACTTTC. Translated, it gives CASSLLSRGSGANVLTF.